These 25 T cell receptor beta chains came from one sample sequenced in a study of T cell responses to AZD1222 COVID-19 vaccine. Sequencing was performed with immunoSEQ multiplex PCR; in TCRdb, only in-frame clones are kept and a portion is missing. The sample lists some 120,000 clones, roughly 90% occurring once. Sequenced material: peripheral blood, taken on day 0 of MenACWY control vaccination. These receptors were obtained from an adult in good health.

The rearrangement joins TRBV5-1 to TRBJ1-1, with 9 nucleotides matching TRBD1. V was clipped by 0 bases and J by 4 bases; unmatched bases: 4. Germline assignment: CDR1 SGHRS and CDR2 YFSETQ. The CDR3 extends over 15 amino acids. As DNA, the CDR3 is TGCGCCAGCAGCTTGGAAGGGACAGGGTCCACTGAAGCTTTCTTT. Residues: CASSLEGTGSTEAFF.

CDR3 bases: TGTGCCAGCAGGGGACAGGGGGCTGGAAACACCATATATTTT. As protein: CASRGQGAGNTIYF. The genes are TRBV6-4 and TRBJ1-3, with 11 bases fitting TRBD1. Trimming at V came to 6 bases and at J to 2 bases, leaving 0 bases not matched to a gene. Germline V gives CDR1 MRHNA, CDR2 SNTAGT. CDR3 length: 14 residues.

This chain joins TRBV6-2 or TRBV6-3 and TRBJ1-1, with 7 positions matching TRBD1. Unmatched junction bases numbered 11, after V lost 0 bases and J lost 1 base. The CDR3 contains 18 residues. Germline V gene data show CDR1 as MNHEY and CDR2 as SVGEGT. The CDR3 DNA sequence: TGTGCCAGCAGTTACTCATTACAGGGGACGAACCCGAACACTGAAGCTTTCTTT. Translating gives CASSYSLQGTNPNTEAFF.

The chain combines TRBV10-3 with TRBJ1-1; 7 bases are a match to TRBD1. There are 15 residues in the CDR3. Germline loops: CDR1 ENHRY, CDR2 SYGVKD. With V trimmed by 6 bases and J by 3 bases, 10 bases remained unmatched. The CDR3 DNA sequence: TGTGCCATCAGGGGCCTACAGGGGTTGGACACTGAAGCTTTCTTT. Protein sequence: CAIRGLQGLDTEAFF.

The chain uses TRBV11-2 and TRBJ2-3; 11 bases fit TRBD2. Per the germline V gene, CDR1 is SGHAT and CDR2 is FQNNGV. With 5 bases clipped from V and 11 bases from J, the junction kept 12 bases outside the gene matches. CDR3 length: 15 residues. The DNA of the CDR3 is TGTGCCAGCAGCACCACCCGACGACTAGCGGGGATGCAGTATTTT. The encoded protein is CASSTTRRLAGMQYF.

The chain joins TRBV18 to TRBJ2-3; 12 bases are shared with TRBD2. The CDR3 contains 13 residues. V shed 5 bases, J shed 6 bases, and the junction held 0 bases outside the gene matches. Germline assignment: CDR1 KGHSH and CDR2 LQKENI. As DNA, the CDR3 is TGTGCCAGCTCAGGGACTAGCGGGGATACGCAGTATTTT. Amino acid sequence: CASSGTSGDTQYF.

V usage is TRBV30 and J usage is TRBJ2-7; TRBD2 might be the D (7 bases). CDR1 GTSNPN and CDR2 SVGIG come from the germline V gene (reference sequence). The CDR3 is 12 amino acids. The V gene lost 8 bases and the J gene lost 0 bases, with 11 bases spanning the gap. The CDR3 nucleotides read TGTGCCGGAGGGGGGGGCTCCTACGAGCAGTACTTC. This codes for CAGGGGSYEQYF.

The V call is TRBV10-3, the J call TRBJ1-1; D remains ambiguous. Trimming cost V 6 bases and J 0 bases, with 14 bases left between them. Germline-derived CDR1 and CDR2 are ENHRY and SYGVKD. The CDR3 spans 15 residues. This CDR3 is CAIRSHTPLNTEAFF. The CDR3 DNA reads TGTGCCATCAGATCCCATACACCGTTGAACACTGAAGCTTTCTTT.

This rearrangement joins TRBV10-3 to TRBJ1-2, with TRBD1 matching over 7 bases. V was clipped by 5 bases and J by 4 bases; unmatched bases: 7. The CDR3 runs 14 residues. The V gene's germline CDR1 is ENHRY and CDR2 SYGVKD. The DNA for the CDR3 is TGTGCCATCAGTTCAGGGGGATCCGGCTATGGCTACACCTTC. Translated: CAISSGGSGYGYTF.

V is TRBV6-2 or TRBV6-3 and J is TRBJ1-1; 8 bases are shared with TRBD1. The CDR3 has 14 amino acids. Germline CDR1 is MNHEY and CDR2 is SVGEGT. The V gene end was trimmed by 2 bases and the J gene end by 6 bases; junction bases not matched to a gene: 5. The CDR3 protein is CASSYAGGAAEAFF. CDR3 bases: TGTGCCAGCAGTTACGCAGGGGGCGCGGCTGAAGCTTTCTTT.

CDR3 bases: TGCGCCAGCAGCTTGCCTCGGACTAGTCATGAGCAGTTCTTC. Residues: CASSLPRTSHEQFF. The V gene is TRBV5-1, the J gene TRBJ2-1; 7 bases are a match to TRBD2. The junction had 6 bases not matched to a gene; V was cut back by 1 base and J by 8 bases. Germline V CDR1 and CDR2: SGHRS, YFSETQ. The CDR3 contains 14 residues. The whole variable domain, remainder taken from reference TRBV5-1 and TRBJ2-1, is KAGVTQTPRYLIKTRGQQVTLSCSPISGHRSVSWYQQTPGQGLQFLFEYFSETQRNKGNFPGRFSGRQFSNSRSEMNVSTLELGDSALYLCASSLPRTSHEQFFGPGTRLTVL.

This rearrangement joins TRBV25-1 to TRBJ1-1; D perhaps matches TRBD1 (5 bases). CDR1 is MGHDK, CDR2 SYGVNS, per germline. The ends were cut back, 5 bases at V and 6 bases at J, with 16 bases in the middle. The CDR3 consists of 14 residues. The CDR3 region is CASSFAGNFAEAFF. DNA for the CDR3: TGTGCCAGCAGTTTCGCAGGGAATTTCGCTGAAGCTTTCTTT.

This chain links TRBV7-6 with TRBJ2-3, with D unresolved. The V and J ends lost 4 bases and 1 base respectively, with 6 bases between them. The CDR3 is 13 amino acids. Germline V gene lookup returns CDR1 SGHVS and CDR2 FNYEAQ. The CDR3 spells CASSYRGTDTQYF. The CDR3 coding sequence is TGTGCCAGCAGCTACCGGGGCACAGATACGCAGTATTTT.

In nucleotides, the CDR3 is TGTGCCAGCAGCTTCGGGCGGGAGGCCCCGTCCAATGAGCAGTTCTTC. Protein: CASSFGREAPSNEQFF. This chain connects TRBV7-3 to TRBJ2-1, with TRBD2 identical over 8 bases. The CDR3 covers 16 residues. The germline CDR1 and CDR2 sequences are SGHTA and FQGTGA. V was clipped by 3 bases and J by 6 bases; unmatched bases: 10.

This chain uses TRBV5-4 with TRBJ1-1; TRBD1 matches at 7 bases. CDR3 length: 15 residues. V shed 4 bases, J shed 3 bases, and the junction held 9 bases outside the gene matches. Germline CDR1 and CDR2: SGHNT and YYREEE (reference sequence). The DNA of the CDR3 is TGTGCCAGCAGCCCAGGGACAGCGTTGGACACTGAAGCTTTCTTT. This translates into CASSPGTALDTEAFF.

This clone showed up just once. The rearrangement links TRBV6-5 to TRBJ2-3; 9 positions agree with TRBD2. Germline CDR1 MNHEY, CDR2 SVGAGI. The CDR3 consists of 13 residues. Trimming removed 6 bases from V and 4 bases from J; junction bases left unmatched: 2. The CDR3 DNA sequence: TGTGCCAGCAGGGGACTAGCTTCAGATACGCAGTATTTT. It encodes CASRGLASDTQYF.

The V gene is TRBV5-5, the J gene TRBJ2-1; D unclear. V was shortened by 0 bases and J by 7 bases, with 8 bases between the two germline ends. CDR3 size: 13 residues. Germline V gene data show CDR1 as SGHKS and CDR2 as YYEKEE (reference sequence). The CDR3 is CASSLAPTNEQFF. DNA for the CDR3: TGTGCCAGCAGCTTGGCCCCAACGAATGAGCAGTTCTTC.

This clone appeared a single time. The chain recombines TRBV4-1 with TRBJ1-1; TRBD1 aligns across 7 bases. The V gene's germline CDR1 is MGHRA and CDR2 YSYEKL. The V and J ends lost 1 base and 0 bases, in that order; junction bases with no gene match: 2. CDR3 size: 15 residues. DNA for the CDR3: TGCGCCAGCAGCCAAGGCGGGACAGTGAACACTGAAGCTTTCTTT. Translating it yields CASSQGGTVNTEAFF.

V usage is TRBV30 and J usage is TRBJ2-3; 9 positions agree with TRBD2. The CDR3 extends over 16 amino acids. Germline V gene lookup returns CDR1 GTSNPN and CDR2 SVGIG (reference sequence). Trimming at V came to 0 bases and at J to 2 bases, leaving 6 bases not matched to a gene. CDR3 DNA sequence: TGTGCCTGGAGTGTGTGGGCGGGAGGGAACACAGATACGCAGTATTTT. Protein product: CAWSVWAGGNTDTQYF.

The chain recombines TRBV12-3 or TRBV12-4 with TRBJ1-2; no reliable D call. The V end was cut by 4 bases, the J end by 4 bases, with 4 bases between. The CDR3 loop spans 11 amino acids. CDR3 sequence reads: CASSSAYGYTF. The CDR3 nucleotides are TGTGCCAGCAGTTCCGCCTATGGCTACACCTTC.

The chain's CDR3 is CASSSGLAGVGTQYF. CDR3 nucleotide sequence: TGTGCCAGCAGTTCGGGACTAGCGGGAGTAGGGACCCAGTACTTC. The V gene is TRBV6-5, the J gene TRBJ2-5, with TRBD2 matching over 14 bases. CDR1 is MNHEY, CDR2 SVGAGI, per germline. V lost 4 bases, J lost 7 bases, and 5 bases stayed unmatched. CDR3 length: 15 residues.

The chain joins TRBV5-4 to TRBJ1-1, with D hard to call. This CDR3 comprises 15 residues. The V gene's germline CDR1 is SGHNT and CDR2 YYREEE (reference sequence). The V gene lost 0 bases and the J gene lost 11 bases, with 20 bases spanning the gap. CDR3 protein: CASSLALAAKERAFF. The CDR3 coding sequence is TGTGCCAGCAGCTTGGCCCTCGCCGCGAAAGAGAGGGCTTTCTTT. Full variable domain (outside the CDR3, taken from reference TRBV5-4 and TRBJ1-1): ETGVTQSPTHLIKTRGQQVTLRCSSQSGHNTVSWYQQALGQGPQFIFQYYREEENGRGNFPPRFSGLQFPNYSSELNVNALELDDSALYLCASSLALAAKERAFFGQGTRLTVV.

The chain uses TRBV4-2 and TRBJ1-2; D is unclear. Trimming stripped 4 bases from V and 1 base from J, with 13 bases between. This CDR3 comprises 15 residues. Per germline, CDR1 LGHNA and CDR2 YNFKEQ. The CDR3 region is CASSPEASDNYGYTF. The CDR3 region has the DNA TGTGCCAGCAGCCCAGAGGCGTCAGATAACTATGGCTACACCTTC.

The J gene is TRBJ2-7, the V gene TRBV6-5; 7 bases align to TRBD1. Germline CDR1 reads MNHEY; CDR2 reads SVGAGI. J lost 7 bases, V lost 7 bases, and 13 bases had no gene match. CDR3 length equals 14 residues. The CDR3 loop is CASTTTGARWEQYF. The CDR3 DNA is TGTGCCAGCACTACTACAGGGGCCCGTTGGGAGCAGTACTTC.

The genes are TRBV6-5 and TRBJ2-2, with D unresolved. Trimming shortened V by 6 bases and J by 6 bases, and 14 bases separated the two germline ends. The CDR3 totals 14 residues. The germline V gene has CDR1 MNHEY and CDR2 SVGAGI. The CDR3 bases are TGTGCCAGCAGGTCCACGGTCGTCTCCGGGGAGCTGTTTTTT. This sequence encodes CASRSTVVSGELFF.